A single sample is the source of the 10 T cell receptor beta chains below, sequenced in a study of CD8 T cell repertoires and HIV-1 epitope variants (dated by TCRdb to 2019 to 2021). Their antigens are not known. Libraries were made using the immunoSEQ multiplex PCR assay. TCRdb took over this immuneACCESS table, retaining in-frame rearrangements with V and J assigned. Such tables are incomplete; in checked studies, under half of the missing clones stem from an unresolved V gene, and the remainder is unexplained. The sample includes about 5,100 clones, with 65% to 70% observed a single time. Clones ranked in the top ten supply about 42% of the sample. The source material was cultured CD8+ T cells derived from PBMCs. These receptors came from a male donor with HIV.

J is TRBJ1-2 and V is TRBV29-1; TRBD1 might be the D (6 bases). Germline values: CDR1 SQVTM, CDR2 ANQGSEA. The ends were cut back, 8 bases at V and 4 bases at J, with 14 bases in the middle. The CDR3 is made up of 12 amino acids. The CDR3 reads CSTTQGSYGYTF. Here the CDR3 DNA reads TGCAGCACGACTCAGGGGAGCTATGGCTACACCTTC.

The chain is built from TRBV11-2 and TRBJ2-7; D is perhaps TRBD1 (6 bases). Trimming removed 5 bases from V and 5 bases from J, with 19 bases in between. This CDR3 is built from 15 residues. Germline CDR1 SGHAT, CDR2 FQNNGV. This chain's CDR3 is CASSPRINRQDEQYF. As DNA, the CDR3 is TGTGCCAGCAGCCCGCGAATAAATAGACAGGACGAGCAGTACTTC.

This clone was seen a single time. This chain uses TRBV10-2 with TRBJ2-3; no clear D. The CDR3 runs 16 residues. With 3 bases removed from V and 1 base from J, the gap between germline ends came to 14 bases. Per germline, CDR1 WSHSY and CDR2 SAAADI. This CDR3 is CASSDWRSAGTDTQYF. The CDR3 coding sequence is TGCGCCAGCAGTGACTGGCGGAGCGCGGGCACAGATACGCAGTATTTT.

This clone was recorded a few times. CDR3 nucleotides: TGTGCCAGCAGTCCACAGGGGGCAGGGTATGGCTACACCTTC. Amino acid sequence: CASSPQGAGYGYTF. This chain uses TRBV27 with TRBJ1-2; 9 bases map to TRBD1. Germline lookup yields CDR1 MNHEY and CDR2 SMNVEV (reference sequence). CDR3 length: 14 amino acids. Trimming took 5 bases from V and 5 from J; bases not matched to a gene: 6.

The chain uses TRBV7-8 and TRBJ1-1, with D uncertain. Germline V CDR1 and CDR2: SGHVS, FQNEAQ. Deletions cut 0 bases from V and 1 base from J, with 6 bases between. The CDR3 is 14 residues long. DNA for the CDR3: TGTGCCAGCAGCTTAGCCAACCAGAACACTGAAGCTTTCTTT. Translated, it gives CASSLANQNTEAFF.

The CDR3, as DNA: TGTGCCAGCAGCCTGGACAGGGAAGATGTGACGGAAAAACTGTTTTTT. Its protein is CASSLDREDVTEKLFF. The chain combines TRBV28 with TRBJ1-4; 8 positions match TRBD1. The CDR3 sequence is 16 residues long. V trimming: 6 bases; J trimming: 8 bases; junction bases outside the gene matches: 14. Germline V lookup: CDR1 MDHEN, CDR2 SYDVKM.

The count of this clone is one. This sequence joins TRBV28 and TRBJ1-1; unclear D gene. The germline CDR1 and CDR2 sequences are MDHEN and SYDVKM. CDR3 length equals 13 residues. V was clipped by 3 bases and J by 5 bases, with 10 bases between them. The CDR3 is CASSFLAGTEAFF. The CDR3 DNA sequence: TGTGCCAGCAGTTTTTTGGCGGGGACTGAAGCTTTCTTT.

The chain uses TRBV7-9 and TRBJ1-2; tentatively, D is TRBD1 (5 bases). The CDR3 spans 13 residues. Trimming shortened V by 6 bases and J by 5 bases, and 13 bases separated the two germline ends. Germline values: CDR1 SEHNR, CDR2 FQNEAQ (reference sequence). CDR3 in DNA: TGTGCCAGCAGTGATCAGGGAGAGTATGGCTACACCTTC. Its protein is CASSDQGEYGYTF.

The V call is TRBV29-1, the J call TRBJ2-1; 7 positions match TRBD2. Germline CDR1 is SQVTM and CDR2 is ANQGSEA. The CDR3 consists of 13 residues. V lost 6 bases to trimming and J lost 0 bases; unmatched junction nucleotides: 2. Written as DNA, the CDR3 is TGCAGCGTAGCGGGGAGCTCCTACAATGAGCAGTTCTTC. It yields the protein CSVAGSSYNEQFF.

This chain joins TRBV7-8 and TRBJ1-1; D remains unclear. V gave up 1 base and J gave up 0 bases, with 9 bases separating them. CDR1 is SGHVS and CDR2 is FQNEAQ in the germline V gene. The CDR3 has 15 residues. CDR3 sequence (DNA): TGTGCCAGCAGCTTAGGCAGGTCGATGAACACTGAAGCTTTCTTT. Translating it yields CASSLGRSMNTEAFF.